The clone carrying this T cell receptor (beta chain) occurred once. The sample originates from a study of blood T cells in healthy people across ages. For the second PCR, which ran for about 7 to 12 cycles, a sample-barcoded 5' primer and a J-beta primer mix were used. Each cDNA molecule, via a template-switch adaptor with 12 random nucleotides, was tagged. TCRdb itself ran the 5' RACE reads through MiXCR, one entry per CDR3 protein. Counted here are roughly 1 million distinct CDR3 sequences, about 23% occurring once; the ten biggest clones make up less than 0.85%. V lost 5 bases, J lost 2 bases, and 5 bases stayed unmatched. The CDR3 totals 15 residues. The germline gives CDR1 DFQATT, CDR2 SNEGSKA (reference sequence). A further study also used this sample, focusing on T cells of mothers and their children.

Sequenced input: blood. The sequence derives from a girl between 2 and 10 years old in good health. The V call is TRBV20-1, the J call TRBJ2-3; 12 nucleotides align to TRBD2. The CDR3: CSADGTSGHTDTQYF. CDR3 nucleotides: TGCAGTGCTGACGGGACTAGCGGGCACACAGATACGCAGTATTTT.